The rows below give T cell receptor beta chains drawn from one sample of a study of regulatory T cells in long-lasting Graves disease. MiXCR, run by TCRdb on the multiplex PCR reads, gives a single entry per CDR3 protein. The data contain 360,000 or so distinct CDR3 sequences, 16% of them singletons. Separately, the same data were catalogued under a study of T cells in Graves' hyperthyroidism and ophthalmopathy.

Sequences were derived from peripheral blood mononuclear cells (PBMCs), sampled at new diagnosis, from a patient treated with antithyroid drugs. These receptors were taken from a young woman with Graves disease. The CDR3 runs from the conserved cysteine through the conserved F or W.

v_call cdr3_aa
TRBV4-1 CASSPSRGSNTGELFF
TRBV2 CASSALRTDTQYF
TRBV28 CASSAKGRTYNEQFF
TRBV3-1 CASSQPSGETQYF
TRBV6-2/TRBV6-3 CASSNSARNYGYTF
TRBV28 CASSSRGAGANVLTF
TRBV13 CASSLTGQNSPLHF
TRBV19 CAGSTTSGNTIYF
TRBV6-2/TRBV6-3 CASSYRRQGRDEQYF
TRBV5-5 CASTLRGPETQYF
TRBV3-1 CASSLDRGKTETQYF
TRBV12-3/TRBV12-4 CASSLLRAGDQTNYGYTF
TRBV6-1 CASSTGGSYEQYF
TRBV29-1 CSLPSTVNPYEQYF
TRBV20-1 CSARVIAGGRYNEQFF
TRBV29-1 CSLTGGGGTVYNEQFF
TRBV12-3/TRBV12-4 CASSFKGQKNTEAFF
TRBV30 CAWSPGGPEAFF
TRBV29-1 CSVSGTGGYEQYF
TRBV4-1 CASSQGVRETQYF
TRBV6-2/TRBV6-3 CASSYGQAGYSEETQYF
TRBV3-1 CASSQVEGEKLFF
TRBV7-9 CATQLAGEADTQYF
TRBV7-2 CASSFLPGGSGAFF
TRBV12-3/TRBV12-4 CASREDRAIQPQHF
TRBV7-2 CASTQGGGLSSREQYF
TRBV29-1 CSVRTSGRWEQYF
TRBV18 CASSPSEGRGYTF
TRBV5-1 CASSLIRDKYNEQFF
TRBV4-1 CASSQLKWGVPAGELVF
TRBV7-6 CASSQTSATVPYEQYF
TRBV19 CASSIVGSGSTYEQYF
TRBV2 CATTDSNEKLFF
TRBV30 CAWSGIGSSYNEQFF
TRBV2 CASSWREGEQFF
TRBV11-2 CASSLGGQRTQPQHF
TRBV24-1 CATSGVGSQDTQYF
TRBV29-1 CSVEWGDSQSSSYEQYF
TRBV29-1 CSVRTGTTYEQYF
TRBV20-1 CSASPPDAYNEQFF
TRBV4-1 CASSPPQGRSYEQYF
TRBV20-1 CSAGAGERYNEQFF
TRBV12-3/TRBV12-4 CASSLREEAGGYEQYF
TRBV3-1 CASSQDWMTVQETQYF
TRBV30 CAWSRTGSNYEQYF
TRBV9 CASSARLGLAGGQETQYF
TRBV18 CASSPLALTDTQYF
TRBV9 CASSADGTGELFF
TRBV12-3/TRBV12-4 CASSLRGRGEQYF
TRBV28 CASIQLTSGYNEQFF
TRBV6-6 CASSYSTISGELFF
TRBV20-1 CSGASGRDSYNEQFF
TRBV2 CASSLSGTGGTNGELFF
TRBV2 CASKLAGGDYGYTF
TRBV20-1 CSAGGGTGGWEETQYF
TRBV11-2 CASSFVEPRRNTQYF
TRBV3-1 CASSQMRTVTGELFF
TRBV14 CASSHRRDTDTDTQYF
TRBV5-1 CASSGTGATYEQYF